The source of this T cell receptor beta chain is a study of human T cells and chemical hapten exposure. About the research overall: Each patch test put 0.01% DPC on the upper back, and results were read at 6 days. Patients were mainly female, each with alopecia areata, totalis or universalis. General study results and limits: The number of TCRs above 1 in 1000 frequency did not change after DPC sensitization.

This clonotype was counted at least ten times. Antigen: not known. TCRdb analysed the RACE reads with MiXCR anew, one entry per CDR3 protein. Here the sample spans around 380,000 distinct CDR3 sequences, around 5% being singletons. The germline V and J ends were trimmed by 0 bases and 6 bases, with 12 bases remaining between them. CDR3 size: 15 residues. The time point is: patch test 1, 2 weeks after DPC sensitization. Noted treatment: therapeutic diphenylcyclopropenone sensitization with weekly scalp DPC. The sequence derives from a woman in her fifties or sixties with alopecia areata. Some clones in this sample may be carry-over from other donors' samples. The chain recombines TRBV12-3 or TRBV12-4 with TRBJ1-5; D possibly corresponds to TRBD1 (5 bases). The material was whole blood, obtained in connection with sensitization to the hapten diphenylcyclopropenone (DPC). The CDR3 here is CASSLAQTASQPQHF. For the CDR3, the DNA is TGTGCCAGCAGTTTAGCGCAGACAGCGAGTCAGCCCCAGCATTTT.